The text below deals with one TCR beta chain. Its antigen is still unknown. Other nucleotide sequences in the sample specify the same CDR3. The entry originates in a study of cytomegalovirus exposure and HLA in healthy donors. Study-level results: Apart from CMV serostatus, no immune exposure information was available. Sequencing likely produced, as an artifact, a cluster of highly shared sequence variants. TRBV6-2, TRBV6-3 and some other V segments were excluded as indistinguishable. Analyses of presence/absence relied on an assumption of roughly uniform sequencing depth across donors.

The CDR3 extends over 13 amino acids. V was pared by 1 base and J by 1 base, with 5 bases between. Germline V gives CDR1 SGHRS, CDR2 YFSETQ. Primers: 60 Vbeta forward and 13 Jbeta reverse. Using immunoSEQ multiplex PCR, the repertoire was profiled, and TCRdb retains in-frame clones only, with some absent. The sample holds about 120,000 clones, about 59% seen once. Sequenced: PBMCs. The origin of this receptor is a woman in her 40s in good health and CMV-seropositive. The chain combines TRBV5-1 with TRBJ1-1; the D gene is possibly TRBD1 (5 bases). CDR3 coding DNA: TGCGCCAGCAGCTTGACAGGGAACACTGAAGCTTTCTTT. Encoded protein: CASSLTGNTEAFF.